One and the same sample provided the 8 T cell receptor beta chains below, sequenced in a study of CD8 T cells in ankylosing spondylitis. Overall study results and limits: Apparently characteristic of ankylosing spondylitis blood was a TCR beta motif (eight highly homologous variants).

Their cognate antigens are unknown. TCRdb re-derived calls from the 5' RACE reads in MiXCR, one entry per CDR3 protein. The sample yields 220,000 or so distinct CDR3 sequences, about 18% seen once. Sequencing input: blood, either unsorted or a sorted T cell fraction (not recorded which). These receptor sequences come from a male donor with ankylosing spondylitis.

This clonotype was seen more than once but under ten times. The V and J genes are TRBV7-2 and TRBJ2-3, with TRBD2 as a possible D gene (5 bases). The germline V and J ends were trimmed by 5 bases and 4 bases, with 13 bases remaining between them. The CDR3 covers 14 residues. The germline V gene has CDR1 SGHTA and CDR2 FQGNSA. The CDR3 is CASSILVDPDTQYF. CDR3 nucleotide sequence: TGTGCCAGCAGCATACTAGTAGACCCAGATACGCAGTATTTT.

The chain has TRBV4-1 and TRBJ1-6, with 7 positions matching TRBD1. From germline, CDR1 is MGHRA and CDR2 YSYEKL. The ends lost 6 bases at V and 5 bases at J; junction bases unmatched: 4. CDR3 length: 14 amino acids. CDR3 sequence reads: CASRGQLDNSPLHF. As DNA, the CDR3 is TGCGCCAGCAGGGGACAGTTAGATAATTCACCCCTCCACTTT.

This clonotype was seen a few times. The chain links TRBV11-2 to TRBJ2-7; TRBD1 agrees at 8 bases. CDR1 is SGHAT and CDR2 is FQNNGV in the germline V gene. This CDR3 contains 16 residues. The J segment lost 4 bases and the V segment lost 4 bases, leaving 12 bases of the junction unmatched. The CDR3 reads CASSSHRDRPTYEQYF. The CDR3 coding sequence is TGTGCCAGCAGCTCGCACCGGGACAGGCCGACATACGAGCAGTACTTC.

V and J are TRBV27 and TRBJ1-1, with no clear D. V lost 2 bases to trimming and J lost 7 bases, with 11 bases between them. This CDR3 region has 13 residues. The V gene's germline CDR1 is MNHEY and CDR2 SMNVEV (reference sequence). The CDR3 loop reads CASSLKGSYEAFF. Written as DNA, the CDR3 is TGTGCCAGCAGTTTAAAGGGCAGCTATGAAGCTTTCTTT.

This clonotype was detected ten times or more. V usage is TRBV5-6 and J usage is TRBJ2-7, with 8 bases fitting TRBD1. V lost 4 bases and J lost 3; bases outside the gene matches: 6. CDR1 and CDR2 (germline): SGHDT, YYEEEE. The CDR3 totals 14 residues. CDR3 protein: CASSKLDRDYEQYF. The CDR3 DNA sequence: TGTGCCAGCAGCAAGTTGGACAGGGACTACGAGCAGTACTTC.

The chain has TRBV10-3 and TRBJ1-4; D is uncertain. Germline-derived CDR1 and CDR2 are ENHRY and SYGVKD. This CDR3 comprises 13 residues. Trimming pared 5 bases from V and 8 bases from J, leaving 12 bases between. The CDR3 loop reads CAISTGMQEKLFF. The CDR3 DNA reads as TGTGCCATCAGTACGGGTATGCAGGAAAAACTGTTTTTT.

This clonotype was seen only a few times. The chain is built from TRBV30 and TRBJ1-2; D gene ambiguous. CDR1 and CDR2 from the germline V gene are GTSNPN and SVGIG (reference sequence). This CDR3 contains 14 residues. V lost 2 bases and J 2 bases, leaving 12 bases between the germline ends. CDR3 DNA: TGTGCCTGGAGTAGGGCAGCTGAGAACTATGGCTACACCTTC. Translated: CAWSRAAENYGYTF.

This rearrangement joins TRBV6-1 to TRBJ2-1; D is perhaps TRBD2 (6 bases). Germline V gene sequence: CDR1 MNHNS, CDR2 SASEGT. CDR3 length: 13 amino acids. V gave up 2 bases and J gave up 9 bases, with 11 bases separating them. DNA of the CDR3: TGTGCCAGCAGTGAAACCGGGGGTGGTGAGCAGTTCTTC. This encodes CASSETGGGEQFF.